This T cell receptor (beta chain) originates from a study of blood T cell repertoires in COVID-19. Study-wide context: From the United States, Italy and Spain came samples of acute and convalescent COVID-19. Sources were T cells, B-cell-depleted T cells, or PBMCs; the material itself was cDNA or gDNA.

CDR1 is MNHEY, CDR2 SVGAGI, per germline. The CDR3 is 15 amino acids. Trimming shortened V by 6 bases and J by 0 bases, and 15 bases separated the two germline ends. Clones were read by immunoSEQ multiplex PCR, and TCRdb kept only the in-frame ones, dropping some. The table records around 110,000 clones, over 80% of them present only once. The rearrangement joins TRBV6-5 to TRBJ2-7; the D gene is possibly TRBD1 (6 bases). The material sequenced was peripheral blood. This TCR was sampled from a man in his thirties or forties with acute or convalescent COVID-19. The CDR3 DNA reads TGTGCCAGCAGACGGGATCGGACAGACTCCTACGAGCAGTACTTC. Translating gives CASRRDRTDSYEQYF.